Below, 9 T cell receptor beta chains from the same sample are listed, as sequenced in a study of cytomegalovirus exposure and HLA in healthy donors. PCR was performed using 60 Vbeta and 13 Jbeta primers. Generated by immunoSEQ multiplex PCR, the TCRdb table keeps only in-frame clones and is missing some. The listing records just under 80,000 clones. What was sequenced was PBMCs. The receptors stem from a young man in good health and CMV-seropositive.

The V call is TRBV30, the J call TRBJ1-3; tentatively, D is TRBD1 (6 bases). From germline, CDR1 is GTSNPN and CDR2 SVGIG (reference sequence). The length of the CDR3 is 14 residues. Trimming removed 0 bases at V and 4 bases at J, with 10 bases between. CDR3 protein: CAWSVTGSGNTIYF. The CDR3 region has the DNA TGTGCCTGGAGTGTAACAGGGTCAGGAAACACCATATATTTT.

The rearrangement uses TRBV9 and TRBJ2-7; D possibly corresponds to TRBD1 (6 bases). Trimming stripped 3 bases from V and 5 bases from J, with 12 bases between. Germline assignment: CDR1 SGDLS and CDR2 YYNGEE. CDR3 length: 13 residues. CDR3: CASSDTGPHEQYF. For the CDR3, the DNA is TGTGCCAGCAGCGACACAGGGCCCCACGAGCAGTACTTC.

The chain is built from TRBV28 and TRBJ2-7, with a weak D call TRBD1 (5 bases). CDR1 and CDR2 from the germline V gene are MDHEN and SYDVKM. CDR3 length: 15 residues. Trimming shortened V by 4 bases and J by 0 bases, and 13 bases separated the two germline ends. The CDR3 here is CASSSNRIYSYEQYF. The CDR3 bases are TGTGCCAGCAGTTCCAACAGGATTTACTCCTACGAGCAGTACTTC.

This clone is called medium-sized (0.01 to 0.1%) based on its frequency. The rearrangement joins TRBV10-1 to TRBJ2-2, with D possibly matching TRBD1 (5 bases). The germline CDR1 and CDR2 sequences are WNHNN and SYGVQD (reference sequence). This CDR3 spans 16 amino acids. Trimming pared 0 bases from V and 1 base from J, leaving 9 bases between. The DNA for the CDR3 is TGCGCCAGCAGTGAGTCCCTCGGACAGAACACCGGGGAGCTGTTTTTT. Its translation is CASSESLGQNTGELFF.

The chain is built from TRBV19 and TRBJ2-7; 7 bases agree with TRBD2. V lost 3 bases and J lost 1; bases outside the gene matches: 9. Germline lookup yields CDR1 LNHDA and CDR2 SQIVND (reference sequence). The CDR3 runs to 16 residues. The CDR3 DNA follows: TGTGCCAGTAGTATCCGAGGCCCGGGAGGTTCCTACGAGCAGTACTTC. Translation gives CASSIRGPGGSYEQYF.

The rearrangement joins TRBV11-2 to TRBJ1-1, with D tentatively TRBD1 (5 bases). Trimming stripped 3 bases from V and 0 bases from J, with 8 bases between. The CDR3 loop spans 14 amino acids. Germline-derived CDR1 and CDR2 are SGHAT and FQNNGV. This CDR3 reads CASSFRDLNTEAFF. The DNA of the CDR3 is TGTGCCAGCAGCTTCAGGGACTTGAACACTGAAGCTTTCTTT.

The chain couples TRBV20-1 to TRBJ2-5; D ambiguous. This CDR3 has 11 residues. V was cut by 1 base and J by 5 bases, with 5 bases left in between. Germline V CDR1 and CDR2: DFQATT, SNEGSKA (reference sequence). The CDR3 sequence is CSARGAETQYF. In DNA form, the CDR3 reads TGCAGTGCTAGAGGAGCGGAGACCCAGTACTTC.

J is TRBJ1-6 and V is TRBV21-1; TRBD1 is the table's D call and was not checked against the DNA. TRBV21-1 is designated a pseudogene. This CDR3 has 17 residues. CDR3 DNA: TGTGCCAGCAGCAAAGCGTCCGTTACAGGGGTTAATTCACCCCTCCACTTT. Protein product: CASSKASVTGVNSPLHF.

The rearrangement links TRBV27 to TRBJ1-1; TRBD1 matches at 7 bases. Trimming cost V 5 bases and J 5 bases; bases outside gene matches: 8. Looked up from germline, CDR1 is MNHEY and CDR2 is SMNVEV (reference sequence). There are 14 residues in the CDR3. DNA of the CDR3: TGTGCCAGCAGTCCCAGACAGGGCGGGACTGAAGCTTTCTTT. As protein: CASSPRQGGTEAFF.